This is a list of T cell receptor beta chains from one sample in a study of T cell responses to AZD1222 COVID-19 vaccine. Produced via immunoSEQ multiplex PCR; TCRdb's table is partial and in-frame only. Among fewer than 50,000 clones listed, roughly 80% were seen once. The input for sequencing was peripheral blood, taken on day 0 of AZD1222 vaccination. These TCRs come from an adult in good health. CDR3s include the opening cysteine and the closing phenylalanine or tryptophan. A D gene is named only where the DNA matches it firmly. Size is stated for part of the rows, as once, few or many counts, or as a class when the clone is expanded.

size | J | D | V | DNA | CDR3
NA | TRBJ1-1 | NA | TRBV7-9 | TGTGCCAGCAGCTTACAGGGTACGGACACTGAAGCTTTCTTT | CASSLQGTDTEAFF
once | TRBJ1-5 | NA | TRBV5-1 | TGCGCCAGCAGCTTGTTTCGAAGGGCGCATCAGCCCCAGCATTTT | CASSLFRRAHQPQHF
NA | TRBJ2-3 | TRBD1 | TRBV3-1/TRBV3-2 | TGTGCCAGCAGCTCAAAGAAGAGGGGGCGTGGAGATACGCAGTATTTT | CASSSKKRGRGDTQYF
NA | TRBJ2-6 | TRBD2 | TRBV19 | TGTGCCAGTAGTATCCGGGGGGGCTCTGGGGCCAACGTCCTGACTTTC | CASSIRGGSGANVLTF
NA | TRBJ2-4 | TRBD1 | TRBV18 | TGTGCCAGCTCACCAACGACAGGGAACATTCAGTACTTC | CASSPTTGNIQYF
NA | TRBJ2-3 | TRBD1 | TRBV5-5 | TGTGCCAGCAGCTTACGACAGGGGGCAGATACGCAGTATTTT | CASSLRQGADTQYF
NA | TRBJ2-5 | TRBD1 | TRBV7-8 | TGTGCCAGCAGCCCTGGGGGACAGGCGAAGACCCAGTACTTC | CASSPGGQAKTQYF
NA | TRBJ2-5 | TRBD2 | TRBV5-1 | TGCGCCAGCAGCTTGGATCCGGGGGGAGAGACCCAGTACTTC | CASSLDPGGETQYF
once | TRBJ2-3 | NA | TRBV6-5 | TGTGCCAGCAGTTACAGGGCCGCAGATACGCAGTATTTT | CASSYRAADTQYF
NA | TRBJ1-2 | TRBD1 | TRBV5-1 | TGCGCCAGCAGCCAGACAGGGGGTAGCGATGGCTACACCTTC | CASSQTGGSDGYTF
NA | TRBJ2-2 | TRBD2 | TRBV28 | TGTGCCAGCACGCGAGCCACTAGCGGGAGCATGAGGGAGCTGTTTTTT | CASTRATSGSMRELFF
NA | TRBJ1-2 | TRBD1 | TRBV5-1 | TGCGCCAGCAGCTTGGCCGGGACAGGCGGTGGCTACACCTTC | CASSLAGTGGGYTF
NA | TRBJ1-6 | NA | TRBV7-9 | TGTGCCAGCAGCTCCCCCCATAAAGGGGCGAACTCACCCCTCCACTTT | CASSSPHKGANSPLHF
NA | TRBJ1-2 | TRBD1 | TRBV6-1 | TGTGCCAGCAGTGAATCGGTAGGGGGCGGCTATGGCTACACCTTC | CASSESVGGGYGYTF
NA | TRBJ2-1 | TRBD2 | TRBV5-1 | TGCGCCAGCAGCTTGGGAGCGGGGGGCTACAATGAGCAGTTCTTC | CASSLGAGGYNEQFF